The 4 T cell receptor beta chains given below trace back to one sample, sequenced in a study of shared clonotypes between healthy human individuals. Sequencing was performed with immunoSEQ multiplex PCR; in TCRdb, only in-frame clones are kept and a portion is missing. The sample includes roughly 2,000,000 clones, 93% seen only once; the top ten take more than 1.5%. Naivety among CD8 cells was defined by CD45RO negativity and positive CCR7 selection, thereby excluding terminally differentiated effector memory CD45RA+ cells. The sequenced material came from naive CD8+ T cells from PBMCs. These TCRs come from a man aged 18 to 30 in good health. Some clones in this sample may be carry-over from other donors' samples.

The rearrangement uses TRBV7-6 and TRBJ2-4; TRBD2 aligns across 13 bases. The germline CDR1 and CDR2 sequences are SGHVS and FNYEAQ. V gave up 5 bases and J gave up 1 base; unmatched junction bases: 8. The CDR3 contains 18 residues. CDR3 coding DNA: TGTGCCAGCAGCCCCCGGACTAGCGGGAGTGAGGCCAAAAACATTCAGTACTTC. Translation: CASSPRTSGSEAKNIQYF.

The chain combines TRBV10-2 with TRBJ2-7; perhaps D is TRBD1 or TRBD2 (5 bases each). CDR3 size: 16 residues. Germline V lookup: CDR1 WSHSY, CDR2 SAAADI. Trimming cost V 2 bases and J 2 bases, with 16 bases left between them. As DNA, the CDR3 is TGCGCCAGCAGTGAGGGCGCTCCGGGGACGCCCTACGAGCAGTACTTC. This sequence encodes CASSEGAPGTPYEQYF.

This chain uses TRBV27 with TRBJ2-7; 7 bases map to TRBD1. Germline V gene lookup returns CDR1 MNHEY and CDR2 SMNVEV (reference sequence). The CDR3 has 17 amino acids. The J segment lost 2 bases and the V segment lost 0 bases, leaving 10 bases of the junction unmatched. The CDR3 here is CASSLSPGATGTYEQYF. CDR3 sequence (DNA): TGTGCCAGCAGTTTATCCCCTGGGGCGACAGGGACCTACGAGCAGTACTTC.

The chain combines TRBV6-5 with TRBJ1-1, with a possible D match to TRBD1 (5 bases). Germline CDR1 reads MNHEY; CDR2 reads SVGAGI. V was pared by 2 bases and J by 6 bases, with 16 bases between. The CDR3 sequence is 15 residues long. The CDR3 DNA is TGTGCCAGCAGTTACCCGGGCGGAGGGGCTGCTGAAGCTTTCTTT. Residues: CASSYPGGGAAEAFF.